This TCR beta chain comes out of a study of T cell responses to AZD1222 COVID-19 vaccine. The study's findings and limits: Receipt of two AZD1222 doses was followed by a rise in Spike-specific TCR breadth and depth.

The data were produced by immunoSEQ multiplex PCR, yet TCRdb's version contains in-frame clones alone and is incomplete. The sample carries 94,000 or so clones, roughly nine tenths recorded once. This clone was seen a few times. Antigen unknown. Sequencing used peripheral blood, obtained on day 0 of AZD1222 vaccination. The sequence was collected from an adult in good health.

CDR3 amino acids: CASSWEGAHNSPLHF. The CDR3 DNA reads as TGCGCCAGCAGCTGGGAGGGGGCCCATAATTCACCCCTCCACTTT. The chain links TRBV5-1 to TRBJ1-6, with 7 bases that match TRBD1. Germline loops: CDR1 SGHRS, CDR2 YFSETQ. The CDR3 runs 15 residues. V shed 3 bases and J 5 bases; nucleotides not matched to a gene: 5.